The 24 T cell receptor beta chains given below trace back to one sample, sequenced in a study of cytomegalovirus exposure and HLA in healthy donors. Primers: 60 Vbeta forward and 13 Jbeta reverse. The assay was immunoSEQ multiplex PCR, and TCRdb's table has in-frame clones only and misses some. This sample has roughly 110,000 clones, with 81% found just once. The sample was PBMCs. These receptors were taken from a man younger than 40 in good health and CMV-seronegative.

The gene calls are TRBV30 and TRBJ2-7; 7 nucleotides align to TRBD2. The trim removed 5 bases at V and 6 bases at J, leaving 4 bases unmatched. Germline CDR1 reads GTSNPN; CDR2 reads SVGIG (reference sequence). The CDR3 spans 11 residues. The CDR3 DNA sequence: TGTGCCTGGTGGGGGGAGGGCGAGCAGTACTTC. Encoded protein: CAWWGEGEQYF.

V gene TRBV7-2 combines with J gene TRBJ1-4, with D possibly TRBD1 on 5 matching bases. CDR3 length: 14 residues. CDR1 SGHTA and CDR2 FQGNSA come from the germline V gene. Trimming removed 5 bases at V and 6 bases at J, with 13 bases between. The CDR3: CASSPGGGHEKLFF. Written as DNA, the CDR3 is TGTGCCAGCAGCCCGGGCGGGGGACATGAAAAACTGTTTTTT.

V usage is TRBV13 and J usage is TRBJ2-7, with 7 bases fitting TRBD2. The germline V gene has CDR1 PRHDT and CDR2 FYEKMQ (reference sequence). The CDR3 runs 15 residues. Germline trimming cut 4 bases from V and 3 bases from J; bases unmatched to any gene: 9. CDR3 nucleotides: TGTGCCAGCAGCTCACCGGGCGGGGGAAACTACGAGCAGTACTTC. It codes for CASSSPGGGNYEQYF.

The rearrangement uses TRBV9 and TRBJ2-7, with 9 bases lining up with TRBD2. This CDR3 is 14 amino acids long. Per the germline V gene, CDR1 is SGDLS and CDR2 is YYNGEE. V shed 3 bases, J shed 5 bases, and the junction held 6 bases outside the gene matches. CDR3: CASSASGIGDEQYF. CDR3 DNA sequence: TGTGCCAGCAGCGCTAGCGGGATCGGCGACGAGCAGTACTTC.

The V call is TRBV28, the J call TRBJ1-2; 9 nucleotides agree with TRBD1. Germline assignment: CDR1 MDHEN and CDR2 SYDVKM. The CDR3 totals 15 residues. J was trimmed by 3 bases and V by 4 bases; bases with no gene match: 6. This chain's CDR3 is CASSYPGQGHYGYTF. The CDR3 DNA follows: TGTGCCAGCAGTTATCCGGGACAGGGACACTATGGCTACACCTTC.

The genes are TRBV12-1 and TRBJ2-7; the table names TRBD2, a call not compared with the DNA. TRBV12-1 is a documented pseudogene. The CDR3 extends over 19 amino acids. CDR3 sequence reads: CASSFAQRAERETSREQYF. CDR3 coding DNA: TGTGCCAGCAGCTTTGCGCAAAGAGCGGAGCGGGAGACTAGTCGGGAGCAGTACTTC.

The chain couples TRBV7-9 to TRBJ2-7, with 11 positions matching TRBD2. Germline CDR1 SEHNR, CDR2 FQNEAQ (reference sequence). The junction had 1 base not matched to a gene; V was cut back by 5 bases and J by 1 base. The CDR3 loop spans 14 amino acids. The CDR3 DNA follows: TGTGCCAGCAGCGGGACTAGCGGTTCCTACGAGCAGTACTTC. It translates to CASSGTSGSYEQYF.

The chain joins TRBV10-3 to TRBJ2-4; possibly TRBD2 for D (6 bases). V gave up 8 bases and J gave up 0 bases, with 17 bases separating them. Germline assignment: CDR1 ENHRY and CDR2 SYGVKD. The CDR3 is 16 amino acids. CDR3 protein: CAIGSVGGLAKNIQYF. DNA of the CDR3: TGTGCCATCGGGAGCGTGGGGGGATTAGCCAAAAACATTCAGTACTTC.

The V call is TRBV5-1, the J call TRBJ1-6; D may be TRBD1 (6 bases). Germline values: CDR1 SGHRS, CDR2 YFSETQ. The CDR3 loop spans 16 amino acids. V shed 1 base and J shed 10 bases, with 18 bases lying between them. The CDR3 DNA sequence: TGCGCCAGCAGCTTGATCTCCGGGACACTAGGATCACCCCTCCACTTT. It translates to CASSLISGTLGSPLHF.

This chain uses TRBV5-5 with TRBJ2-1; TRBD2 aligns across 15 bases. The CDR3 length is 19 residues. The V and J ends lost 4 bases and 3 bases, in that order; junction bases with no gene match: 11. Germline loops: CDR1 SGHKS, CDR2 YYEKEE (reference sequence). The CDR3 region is CASSPRTSGGASRYNEQFF. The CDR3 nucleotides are TGTGCCAGCAGCCCAAGGACTAGCGGGGGGGCCTCACGCTACAATGAGCAGTTCTTC.

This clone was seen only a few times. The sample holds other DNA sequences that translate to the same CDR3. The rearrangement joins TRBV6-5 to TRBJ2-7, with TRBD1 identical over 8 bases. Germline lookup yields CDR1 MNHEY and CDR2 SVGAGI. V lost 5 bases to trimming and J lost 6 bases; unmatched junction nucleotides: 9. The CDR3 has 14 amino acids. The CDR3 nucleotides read TGTGCCAGCAGTCCATCCGGGACAGGCGGCGAGCAGTACTTC. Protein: CASSPSGTGGEQYF.

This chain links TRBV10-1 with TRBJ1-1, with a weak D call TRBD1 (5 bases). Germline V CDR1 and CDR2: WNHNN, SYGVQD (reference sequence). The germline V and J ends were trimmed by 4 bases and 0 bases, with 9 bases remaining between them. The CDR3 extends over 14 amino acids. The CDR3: CASSGGGMNTEAFF. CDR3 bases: TGCGCCAGCAGTGGTGGGGGGATGAACACTGAAGCTTTCTTT.

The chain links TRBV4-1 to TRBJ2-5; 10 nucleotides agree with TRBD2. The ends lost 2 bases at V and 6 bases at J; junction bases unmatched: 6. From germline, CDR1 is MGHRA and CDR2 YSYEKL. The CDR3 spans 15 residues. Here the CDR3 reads CASSQIGTSVKTQYF. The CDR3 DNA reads TGCGCCAGCAGCCAAATAGGGACTAGCGTGAAGACCCAGTACTTC.

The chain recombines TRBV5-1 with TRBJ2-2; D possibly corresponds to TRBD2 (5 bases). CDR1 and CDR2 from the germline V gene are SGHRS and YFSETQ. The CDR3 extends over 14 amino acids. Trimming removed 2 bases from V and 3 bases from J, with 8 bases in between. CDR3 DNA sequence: TGCGCCAGCAGCTTAGCTAGCTACACCGGGGAGCTGTTTTTT. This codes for CASSLASYTGELFF.

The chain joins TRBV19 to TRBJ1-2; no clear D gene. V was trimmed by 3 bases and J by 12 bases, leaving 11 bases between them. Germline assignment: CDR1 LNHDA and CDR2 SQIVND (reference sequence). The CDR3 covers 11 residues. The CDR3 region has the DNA TGTGCCAGTAGTATGGTCGACACCCACACCTTC. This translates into CASSMVDTHTF. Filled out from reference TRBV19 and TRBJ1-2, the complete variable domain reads DGGITQSPKYLFRKEGQNVTLSCEQNLNHDAMYWYRQDPGQGLRLIYYSQIVNDFQKGDIAEGYSVSREKKESFPLTVTSAQKNPTAFYLCASSMVDTHTFGSGTRLTVV.

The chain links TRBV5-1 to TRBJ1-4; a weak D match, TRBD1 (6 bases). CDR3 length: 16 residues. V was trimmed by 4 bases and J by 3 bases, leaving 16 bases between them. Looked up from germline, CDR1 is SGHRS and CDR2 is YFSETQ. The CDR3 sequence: CASSPPGGRSNEKLFF. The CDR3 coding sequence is TGCGCCAGCAGCCCGCCGGGGGGCCGATCTAATGAAAAACTGTTTTTT.

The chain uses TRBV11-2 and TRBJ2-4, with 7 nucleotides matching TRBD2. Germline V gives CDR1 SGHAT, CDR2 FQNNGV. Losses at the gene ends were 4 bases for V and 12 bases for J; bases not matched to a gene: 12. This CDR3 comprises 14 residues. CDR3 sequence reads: CASSSREVLVAQYF. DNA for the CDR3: TGTGCCAGCAGCTCCCGGGAGGTTTTAGTTGCTCAGTACTTC.

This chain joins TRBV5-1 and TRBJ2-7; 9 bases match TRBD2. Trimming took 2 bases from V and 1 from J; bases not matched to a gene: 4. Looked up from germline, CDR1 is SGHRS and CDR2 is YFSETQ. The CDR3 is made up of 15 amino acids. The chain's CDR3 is CASSFGTSGSYEQYF. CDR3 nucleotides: TGCGCCAGCAGCTTTGGAACTAGCGGGTCCTACGAGCAGTACTTC.

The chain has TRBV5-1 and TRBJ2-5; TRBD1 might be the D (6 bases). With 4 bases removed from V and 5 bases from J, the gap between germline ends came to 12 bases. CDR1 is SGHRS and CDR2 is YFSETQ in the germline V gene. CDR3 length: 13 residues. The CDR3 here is CASSPTGSETQYF. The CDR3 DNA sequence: TGCGCCAGCAGCCCTACAGGGTCCGAGACCCAGTACTTC.

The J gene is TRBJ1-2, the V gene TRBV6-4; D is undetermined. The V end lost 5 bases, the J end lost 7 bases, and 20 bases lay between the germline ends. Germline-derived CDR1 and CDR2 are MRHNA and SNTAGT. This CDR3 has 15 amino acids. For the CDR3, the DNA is TGTGCCAGCAGTCCCGAGGGAGGGTCCGTGAGTGGCTACACCTTC. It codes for CASSPEGGSVSGYTF.

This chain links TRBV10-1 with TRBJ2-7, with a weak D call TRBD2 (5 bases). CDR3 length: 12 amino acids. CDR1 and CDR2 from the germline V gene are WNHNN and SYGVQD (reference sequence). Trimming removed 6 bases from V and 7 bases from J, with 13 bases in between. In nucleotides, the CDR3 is TGCGCCAGCAGGGACGGGTCGGGAGAGCAGTACTTC. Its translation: CASRDGSGEQYF.

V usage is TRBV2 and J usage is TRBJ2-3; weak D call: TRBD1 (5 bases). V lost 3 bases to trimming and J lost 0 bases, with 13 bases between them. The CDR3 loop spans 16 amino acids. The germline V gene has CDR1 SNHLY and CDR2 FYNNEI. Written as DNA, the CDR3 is TGTGCCAGCAGTGATTGGCGCAGGGCGAGCACAGATACGCAGTATTTT. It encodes CASSDWRRASTDTQYF. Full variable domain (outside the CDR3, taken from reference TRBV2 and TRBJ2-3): EPEVTQTPSHQVTQMGQEVILRCVPISNHLYFYWYRQILGQKVEFLVSFYNNEISEKSEIFDDQFSVERPDGSNFTLKIRSTKLEDSAMYFCASSDWRRASTDTQYFGPGTRLTVL.

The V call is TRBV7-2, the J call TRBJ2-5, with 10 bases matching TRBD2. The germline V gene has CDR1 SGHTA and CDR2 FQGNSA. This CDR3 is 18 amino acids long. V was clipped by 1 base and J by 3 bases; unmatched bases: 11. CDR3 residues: CASSLELQRGGLKETQYF. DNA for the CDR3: TGTGCCAGCAGCTTAGAACTCCAGCGGGGGGGCCTCAAAGAGACCCAGTACTTC. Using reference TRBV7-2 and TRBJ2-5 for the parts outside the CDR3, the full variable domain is GAGVSQSPSNKVTEKGKDVELRCDPISGHTALYWYRQSLGQGLEFLIYFQGNSAPDKSGLPSDRFSAERTGGSVSTLTIQRTQQEDSAVYLCASSLELQRGGLKETQYFGPGTRLLVL.

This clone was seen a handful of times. CDR3 region: CASSDSDSPYNEQFF. DNA of the CDR3: TGTGCCAGCAGTGACTCCGATAGCCCCTACAATGAGCAGTTCTTC. The V gene is TRBV6-4, the J gene TRBJ2-1, with D hard to call. Per germline, CDR1 MRHNA and CDR2 SNTAGT. Trimming pared 0 bases from V and 2 bases from J, leaving 8 bases between. CDR3 length: 15 residues.